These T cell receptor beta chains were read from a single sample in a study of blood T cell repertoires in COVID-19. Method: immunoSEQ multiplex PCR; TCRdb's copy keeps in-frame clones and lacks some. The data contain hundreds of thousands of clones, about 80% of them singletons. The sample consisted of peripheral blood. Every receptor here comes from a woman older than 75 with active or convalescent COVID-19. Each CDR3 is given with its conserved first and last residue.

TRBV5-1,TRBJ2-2,CASSTSGGRVAGELFF
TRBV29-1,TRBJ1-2,CSVVAGRGLYGYTF
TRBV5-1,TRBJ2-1,CASSLAPSGIVKNEQFF
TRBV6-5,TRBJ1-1,CASSDFTEAFF
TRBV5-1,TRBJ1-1,CASSPQTYIRSEAFF
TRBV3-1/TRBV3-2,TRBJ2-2,CASSAGIYNNPGELFF
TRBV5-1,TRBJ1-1,CASSPGGTLNTEAFF
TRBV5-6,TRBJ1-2,CASSSRDRGIYGYTF
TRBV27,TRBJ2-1,CASSLTGDGQFNEQFF
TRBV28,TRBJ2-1,CASSPIRPIAGIRNEQFF
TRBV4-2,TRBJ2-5,CASSHSGNQETQYF
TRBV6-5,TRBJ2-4,CASRRTSSRENIQYF
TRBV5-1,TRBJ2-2,CASSPQGGANTGELFF
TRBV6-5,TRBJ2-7,CASSPHNRNSYEQYF
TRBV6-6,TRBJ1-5,CASSHGRTAKINQPQHF
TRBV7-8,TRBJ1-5,CASSLGRGNQPQHF
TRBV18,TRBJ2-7,CASSLSGQARYEQYF
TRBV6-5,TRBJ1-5,CATGRYSNQPQHF
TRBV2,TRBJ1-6,CASTQDRGLKANSPLHF
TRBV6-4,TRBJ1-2,CASSSDRVGGYTF